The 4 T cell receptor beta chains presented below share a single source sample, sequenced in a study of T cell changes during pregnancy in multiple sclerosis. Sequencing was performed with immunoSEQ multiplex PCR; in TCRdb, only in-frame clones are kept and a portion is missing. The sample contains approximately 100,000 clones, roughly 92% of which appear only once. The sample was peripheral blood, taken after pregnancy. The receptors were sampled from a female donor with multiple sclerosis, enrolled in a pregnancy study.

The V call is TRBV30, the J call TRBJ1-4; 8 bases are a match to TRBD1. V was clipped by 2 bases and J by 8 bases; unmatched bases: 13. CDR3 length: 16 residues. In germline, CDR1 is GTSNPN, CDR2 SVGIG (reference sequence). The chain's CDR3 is CAWSRGRQGLGEKLFF. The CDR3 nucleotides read TGTGCCTGGAGTAGGGGCCGACAGGGGCTCGGCGAAAAACTGTTTTTT.

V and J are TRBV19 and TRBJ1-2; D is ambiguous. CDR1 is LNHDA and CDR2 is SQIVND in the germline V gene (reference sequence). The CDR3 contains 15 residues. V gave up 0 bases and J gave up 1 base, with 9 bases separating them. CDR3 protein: CASSIDRSHNYGYTF. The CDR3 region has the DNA TGTGCCAGTAGTATAGACAGATCACATAACTATGGCTACACCTTC.

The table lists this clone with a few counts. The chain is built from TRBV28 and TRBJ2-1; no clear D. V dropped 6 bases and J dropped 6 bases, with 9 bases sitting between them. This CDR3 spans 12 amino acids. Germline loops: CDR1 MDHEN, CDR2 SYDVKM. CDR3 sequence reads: CASRPLGNEQFF. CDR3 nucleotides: TGTGCCAGCAGGCCCCTAGGCAATGAGCAGTTCTTC. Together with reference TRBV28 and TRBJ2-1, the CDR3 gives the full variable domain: DVKVTQSSRYLVKRTGEKVFLECVQDMDHENMFWYRQDPGLGLRLIYFSYDVKMKEKGDIPEGYSVSREKKERFSLILESASTNQTSMYLCASRPLGNEQFFGPGTRLTVL.

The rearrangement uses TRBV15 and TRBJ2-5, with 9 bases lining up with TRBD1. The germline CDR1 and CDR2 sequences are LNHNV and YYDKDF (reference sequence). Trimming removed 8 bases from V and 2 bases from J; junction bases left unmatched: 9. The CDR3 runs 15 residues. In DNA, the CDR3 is TGTGCCACCCGACTTCTCGGACAGGGGCAAGAGACCCAGTACTTC. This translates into CATRLLGQGQETQYF.